These T cell receptor beta chains were read from a single sample in a study of glioma-infiltrating T cells. One entry per CDR3 protein, called by TCRdb with MiXCR from the multiplex PCR reads. The table shows about 380,000 distinct CDR3 sequences, with roughly two fifths occurring only once. The sequencing input was glioma tissue, nonneoplastic brain tissue, or PBMCs (not recorded which). All receptors come from a human donor with low-grade glioma or glioblastoma, undergoing nonglioma brain surgery, or in good health (not recorded which). Each CDR3 is given with its conserved first and last residue. D genes are given only for firm matches. Size is stated for part of the rows, as once, few or many counts, or as a class when the clone is expanded.

clone size	V gene	J gene	D gene	CDR3 protein	CDR3 DNA
NA	TRBV4-3	TRBJ2-3	NA	CASSQGPNTDTQYF	TGCGCCAGCAGCCAAGGTCCTAACACAGATACGCAGTATTTT
NA	TRBV6-6	TRBJ1-5	NA	CASRLAQGSNQHQHF	TGTGCCAGCAGGCTGGCCCAGGGTAGCAATCAGCACCAGCATTTT
few	TRBV27	TRBJ2-1	TRBD1	CASSSPGQGSNEQFF	TGTGCCAGCAGTTCCCCGGGACAGGGGTCCAATGAGCAGTTCTTC
few	TRBV7-2	TRBJ1-4	NA	CASSHLRGRGTNEKLFF	TGTGCCAGCAGCCACCTACGGGGGAGGGGTACTAATGAAAAACTGTTTTTT
NA	TRBV28	TRBJ2-1	TRBD2	CASSFFSGRLAGKRDKQFF	TGTGCCAGCAGTTTCTTCAGCGGTAGACTAGCGGGAAAGCGAGATAAGCAGTTCTTC
NA	TRBV5-4	TRBJ2-3	TRBD2	CASRGGTGGTDTQYF	TGTGCCAGCAGGGGGGGGACGGGGGGAACAGATACGCAGTATTTT
few	TRBV27	TRBJ2-7	TRBD2	CASAPRTRPYEQYF	TGTGCCAGCGCGCCCAGGACTAGGCCCTACGAGCAGTACTTC
many	TRBV6-2/TRBV6-3	TRBJ2-1	TRBD1	CASSLTGQGWYNEQFF	TGTGCCAGCAGCTTGACGGGACAGGGATGGTACAATGAGCAGTTCTTC
NA	TRBV28	TRBJ2-7	TRBD2	CASSALLAGGYEQYF	TGTGCCAGCAGTGCGCTTTTAGCGGGAGGCTACGAGCAGTACTTC
NA	TRBV20-1	TRBJ2-7	NA	CSARDWGPGAYEQYF	TGCAGTGCTAGAGATTGGGGTCCAGGGGCCTACGAGCAGTACTTC
NA	TRBV28	TRBJ2-3	NA	CASSPPAPDTQYF	TGTGCCAGCAGTCCTCCTGCTCCGGATACGCAGTATTTT
few	TRBV4-2	TRBJ1-2	NA	CASSQERKWDGYTF	TGTGCCAGCAGCCAAGAACGGAAATGGGATGGCTACACCTTC
few	TRBV4-1	TRBJ2-6	NA	CASSQISMAPGANVLTF	TGCGCCAGCAGCCAAATTTCTATGGCCCCTGGGGCCAACGTCCTGACTTTC
NA	TRBV6-6	TRBJ2-3	TRBD2	CASSYSGTSGSDTQYF	TGTGCCAGCAGTTACTCTGGGACTAGCGGGAGTGATACGCAGTATTTT
NA	TRBV19	TRBJ2-1	NA	CASRASYNEQFF	TGTGCCAGTAGGGCTTCCTACAATGAGCAGTTCTTC
NA	TRBV24-1	TRBJ2-1	NA	CATSDWGVADNEQFF	TGTGCCACCAGTGATTGGGGGGTCGCGGACAATGAGCAGTTCTTC
few	TRBV7-9	TRBJ1-1	NA	CASSPTMDTEAFF	TGTGCCAGCAGCCCTACAATGGACACTGAAGCTTTCTTT
NA	TRBV4-1	TRBJ2-7	NA	CASSQEPIPGRQYF	TGCGCCAGCAGCCAAGAACCGATCCCGGGACGGCAGTACTTC
many	TRBV28	TRBJ1-1	NA	CASIIPPGRAFF	TGTGCCAGCATCATCCCTCCGGGTCGTGCTTTCTTT
NA	TRBV27	TRBJ1-4	NA	CASSLSLQGSNEKLFF	TGTGCCAGCAGTTTGTCCCTACAGGGATCTAATGAAAAACTGTTTTTT
many	TRBV27	TRBJ1-5	TRBD1	CASSFSGGLGDQPQHF	TGTGCCAGCAGTTTTTCAGGGGGGCTTGGGGATCAGCCCCAGCATTTT
NA	TRBV25-1	TRBJ2-5	TRBD2	CASSSRGLAGVLQETQYF	TGTGCCAGCAGTTCTAGGGGACTAGCGGGAGTCTTGCAAGAGACCCAGTACTTC
NA	TRBV4-3	TRBJ1-4	TRBD1	CASSPTHRGQEKLFF	TGCGCCAGCAGCCCCACGCACAGGGGGCAAGAAAAACTGTTTTTT
few	TRBV5-4	TRBJ2-3	NA	CASSLSGGLGTDTQYF	TGTGCCAGCAGCTTGTCAGGGGGACTAGGAACAGATACGCAGTATTTT
few	TRBV4-3	TRBJ2-2	NA	CASSQLRPDTGELFF	TGCGCCAGCAGCCAACTCCGACCAGACACCGGGGAGCTGTTTTTT
NA	TRBV6-2/TRBV6-3	TRBJ2-7	TRBD2	CASSKTSGRFSYEQYF	TGTGCCAGCAGTAAGACTAGCGGGAGGTTCTCCTACGAGCAGTACTTC
NA	TRBV5-6	TRBJ1-1	NA	CASSLKGTTEAFF	TGTGCCAGCAGCTTGAAGGGGACGACTGAAGCTTTCTTT
few	TRBV20-1	TRBJ2-1	NA	CSALKRGRGSEQFF	TGCAGTGCGCTGAAGAGGGGGCGCGGGAGTGAGCAGTTCTTC
NA	TRBV7-2	TRBJ2-3	NA	CASIQRDMSTDTQYF	TGTGCCAGCATCCAACGGGACATGAGCACAGATACGCAGTATTTT
many	TRBV28	TRBJ1-2	NA	CASSLGYYGYTF	TGTGCCAGCAGCCTGGGGTACTATGGCTACACCTTC
few	TRBV12-3/TRBV12-4	TRBJ1-5	NA	CASRPDRNQPQHF	TGTGCCAGCAGGCCTGACAGGAATCAGCCCCAGCATTTT
NA	TRBV7-6	TRBJ2-3	NA	CASSLAGLTYTQYF	TGTGCTAGCAGCTTAGCAGGCCTCACATATACGCAGTATTTT
NA	TRBV7-8	TRBJ1-4	NA	CASSPSWVLSTTNEKLFF	TGTGCCAGCAGCCCTTCGTGGGTTTTAAGTACAACTAATGAAAAACTGTTTTTT
many	TRBV20-1	TRBJ1-2	NA	CSARDEGGYGYTF	TGCAGTGCTAGAGATGAGGGGGGCTATGGCTACACCTTC
NA	TRBV7-2	TRBJ2-5	NA	CASSKQGREQETQYF	TGTGCCAGCAGCAAACAGGGAAGGGAGCAAGAGACCCAGTACTTC
NA	TRBV12-3/TRBV12-4	TRBJ2-6	NA	CASSLDGVSSGANVLTF	TGTGCCAGCAGTTTGGACGGGGTGAGCTCTGGGGCCAACGTCCTGACTTTC
NA	TRBV19	TRBJ1-1	NA	CASSSWAANTEAFF	TGTGCCAGTAGTTCGTGGGCGGCGAACACTGAAGCTTTCTTT
NA	TRBV6-1	TRBJ1-1	TRBD1	CASRPGGAHTEAFF	TGTGCCAGCAGACCAGGGGGCGCACACACTGAAGCTTTCTTT
few	TRBV24-1	TRBJ2-7	NA	CATSDSRTAYEQYF	TGTGCCACCAGTGATAGTCGGACGGCGTACGAGCAGTACTTC
NA	TRBV6-1	TRBJ2-4	TRBD2	CASSAMGSGSGNIQYF	TGTGCCAGCAGTGCAATGGGGAGCGGGAGCGGTAACATTCAGTACTTC
NA	TRBV7-9	TRBJ2-7	NA	CASSLGLRSLEEDEQYF	TGTGCCAGCAGCTTAGGGCTCCGGAGTTTGGAGGAGGACGAGCAGTACTTC
many	TRBV6-1	TRBJ2-3	TRBD2	CASSIAGPRTDTQYF	TGTGCCAGCAGTATAGCGGGGCCACGCACAGATACGCAGTATTTT
NA	TRBV15	TRBJ2-1	NA	CATSRGTSDRRYYNEQFF	TGTGCCACCAGCAGAGGTACATCCGACAGGAGATACTACAATGAGCAGTTCTTC
few	TRBV7-9	TRBJ2-4	NA	CASSLAPLQLYNIQYF	TGTGCCAGCAGCTTAGCGCCACTACAATTGTACAACATTCAGTACTTC
few	TRBV15	TRBJ1-2	NA	CATSRDKGGYGYTF	TGTGCCACCAGCAGAGATAAGGGAGGCTATGGCTACACCTTC
NA	TRBV7-9	TRBJ1-2	NA	CASTTFGPYGYTF	TGTGCCAGCACCACCTTCGGTCCATATGGCTACACCTTC
once	TRBV7-2	TRBJ2-1	TRBD2	CASSLALAGAYNEQFF	TGTGCCAGCAGCTTAGCGCTAGCGGGAGCTTACAATGAGCAGTTCTTC
NA	TRBV4-1	TRBJ2-7	NA	CASSHLLGGPRRSEQYF	TGCGCCAGCAGCCATCTCCTCGGGGGCCCCCGGAGGAGCGAGCAGTACTTC
NA	TRBV20-1	TRBJ1-2	NA	CSASGAGAHGYTF	TGCAGTGCTAGTGGGGCAGGGGCTCATGGCTACACCTTC
few	TRBV28	TRBJ2-1	NA	CASSWGVVEQFF	TGTGCCAGCAGTTGGGGTGTCGTTGAGCAGTTCTTC
many	TRBV6-6	TRBJ1-1	NA	CASSYSPSVSTEAFF	TGTGCCAGCAGTTACTCTCCGAGTGTAAGCACTGAAGCTTTCTTT
few	TRBV28	TRBJ2-7	TRBD2	CASSLSLGGGLYEQYF	TGTGCCAGCAGTTTAAGTCTGGGCGGGGGGCTCTACGAGCAGTACTTC
NA	TRBV20-1	TRBJ2-7	NA	CSAPGGPGPYEQYF	TGCAGTGCACCAGGGGGGCCAGGTCCTTACGAGCAATACTTC